This T cell receptor beta chain was identified during a study of T cell responses to AZD1222 COVID-19 vaccine. Sequencing was performed with immunoSEQ multiplex PCR; in TCRdb, only in-frame clones are kept and a portion is missing. Among 150,000 to 200,000 clones, approximately 94% were seen once, and the ten largest hold roughly 4.6%. Whole-study findings and limits: Spike-specific TCR breadth and depth went up after people got two AZD1222 doses. Baseline seropositivity occurred in only six AZD1222 recipients.

Turning to this clone: Antigen specificity is unknown.

Germline V gives CDR1 MNHEY, CDR2 SMNVEV (reference sequence). The CDR3 sequence is 15 residues long. Trimming shortened V by 5 bases and J by 6 bases, and 19 bases separated the two germline ends. The TCR was taken from an adult who received the AZD1222 COVID-19 vaccine. The chain carries TRBV27 and TRBJ1-2; TRBD1 is a possible D gene (5 bases). The sequencing used peripheral blood, collected 28 days after the second AZD1222 dose. CDR3 loop: CASSTAGTGGHGYTF. The CDR3, as DNA: TGTGCCAGCAGTACAGCCGGGACCGGAGGACATGGCTACACCTTC.